What follows describes a single T cell receptor beta chain. What it recognizes is unknown. The repertoire was sequenced with immunoSEQ multiplex PCR; TCRdb's copy has only in-frame clones and lacks some. The sample holds 25,000 to 35,000 clones. The sample originates from a study of T cells in women clearing cervical HPV infection. About the research overall: Control women cleared a single incident HPV16 infection within 12 months. Findings of the study overall: A classifier using richness and V gene abundances reached an AUC of over 0.75.

This receptor was taken from a woman aged 18-70 years with a cervical HPV16 infection that either progressed to CIN3+ or cleared (not recorded which). Sequences were obtained from blood buffy coat.

The covered CDR3 bases are TGTGCCTGCCGGGACAGGGGTTTCCCCGGGGAG. It yields the protein CACRDRGFPGE. The CDR3 in full is CACRDRGFPGELFF. The J gene is TRBJ2-2, the V gene TRBV19, with TRBD1 matching over 10 bases. Sequencing ends 3 residues short of the CDR3 end; the germline J gene provides the rest. V shed 11 bases, J shed 6 bases, and the junction held 9 bases outside the gene matches. CDR1 and CDR2 from the germline V gene are LNHDA and SQIVND (reference sequence). The CDR3 totals 14 residues.